This T cell receptor (beta chain) was identified in a study of CD8+ T cells in alopecia areata. This clone was seen a handful of times. Gene names are mouse gene names. The read halts 4 residues ahead of the CDR3 end, with the missing end drawn from the germline J gene. The authors extracted RNA and reverse transcribed it into cDNA as the sequencing template. The table came from immunoSEQ multiplex PCR; TCRdb's copy has only in-frame clones and leaves some out. This sample has around 300,000 clones, each found more than once. The CDR3 consists of 14 residues. In germline, CDR1 is FNHDT, CDR2 SITEND (reference sequence). Trimming removed 2 bases at V and 2 bases at J, with 9 bases between. Cell sorting was performed on pooled cutaneous lymph node cells with CD4, CD8alpha, NKG2D, NKG2ACE and other markers.

Material for sequencing was CD4+ T cells sorted from a lymph node. This TCR came from a C3H/HeJ mouse with alopecia areata. MHC haplotype: H2-k. This chain uses TRBV19 with TRBJ2-5, with D possibly being TRBD1 (5 bases). The covered CDR3 bases are TGTGCCAGCAGTATTTCGACAGCCCAAGAC. It yields the protein CASSISTAQD. The whole CDR3 region reads CASSISTAQDTQYF.